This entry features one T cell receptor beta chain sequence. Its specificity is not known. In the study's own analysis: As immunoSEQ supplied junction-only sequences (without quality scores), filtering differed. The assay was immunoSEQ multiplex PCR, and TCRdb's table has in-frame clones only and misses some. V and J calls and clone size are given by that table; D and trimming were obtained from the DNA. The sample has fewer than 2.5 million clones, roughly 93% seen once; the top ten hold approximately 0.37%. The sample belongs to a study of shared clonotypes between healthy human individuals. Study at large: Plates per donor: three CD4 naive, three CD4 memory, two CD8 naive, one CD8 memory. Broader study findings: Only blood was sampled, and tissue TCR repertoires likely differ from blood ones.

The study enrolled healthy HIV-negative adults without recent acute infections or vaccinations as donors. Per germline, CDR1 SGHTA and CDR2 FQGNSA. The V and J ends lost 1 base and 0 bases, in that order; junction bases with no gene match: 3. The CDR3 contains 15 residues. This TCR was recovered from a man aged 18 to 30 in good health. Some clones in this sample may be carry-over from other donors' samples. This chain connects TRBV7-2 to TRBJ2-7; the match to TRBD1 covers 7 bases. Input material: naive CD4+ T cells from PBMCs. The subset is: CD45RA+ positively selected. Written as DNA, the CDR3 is TGTGCCAGCAGCTTAGATCGGGACAGCTCCTACGAGCAGTACTTC. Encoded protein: CASSLDRDSSYEQYF. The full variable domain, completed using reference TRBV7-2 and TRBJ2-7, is GAGVSQSPSNKVTEKGKDVELRCDPISGHTALYWYRQSLGQGLEFLIYFQGNSAPDKSGLPSDRFSAERTGGSVSTLTIQRTQQEDSAVYLCASSLDRDSSYEQYFGPGTRLTVT.